The clone carrying this T cell receptor (beta chain) was detected many times. CDR3 and TCR beta VDJ profiling relied on a genomic DNA template. MiXCR, applied by TCRdb to the reads, yields one record per CDR3 protein. The sample consists of around 180,000 distinct CDR3 sequences, approximately 60% of them appearing once. Trimming took 2 bases from V and 3 from J, leaving 17 bases between them. The CDR3 has 16 residues. The data originate from a study of CD8+CD57+ T cells in acquired aplastic anemia. The J gene is TRBJ2-7, the V gene TRBV12-3 or TRBV12-4; D might be TRBD1 (6 bases). The TCR comes from a human donor in good health. The sequenced material came from sorted CD4+, CD8+, or CD8+CD57+ T cells (not recorded which) from PBMCs. The DNA for the CDR3 is TGTGCCAGCAGTTTAAGCTTGGGCAGGGGAAACTACGAGCAGTACTTC. It translates to CASSLSLGRGNYEQYF.